Shown below are 25 T cell receptor beta chains from a single sample sequenced in a study of cytomegalovirus exposure and HLA in healthy donors. Primers for the PCR totalled 60 Vbeta and 13 Jbeta. Repertoires were generated with immunoSEQ multiplex PCR, while TCRdb's copy carries only in-frame clones and drops some. The repertoire holds some 170,000 clones, with about three quarters as singletons. The specimen sequenced was PBMCs. The source of these receptors is a woman in her sixties or seventies in good health and CMV-seropositive.

The V and J genes are TRBV5-6 and TRBJ1-3; D gene uncertain. V was cut by 4 bases and J by 0 bases, with 17 bases left in between. Germline assignment: CDR1 SGHDT and CDR2 YYEEEE. This CDR3 comprises 17 residues. The CDR3 protein is CASSLPPGYNSGNTIYF. Here the CDR3 DNA reads TGTGCCAGCAGCCTCCCGCCGGGTTATAACTCTGGAAACACCATATATTTT.

This clone showed up many times. This sequence joins TRBV6-6 and TRBJ1-6, with TRBD1 matching over 11 bases. Germline CDR1 and CDR2: MNHNY and SVGAGI (reference sequence). The CDR3 is made up of 15 amino acids. Trimming at V came to 6 bases and at J to 5 bases, leaving 3 bases not matched to a gene. Here the CDR3 reads CASRRTGGDNSPLHF. In nucleotides, the CDR3 is TGTGCCAGCAGAAGGACAGGGGGCGATAATTCACCCCTCCACTTT.

This rearrangement joins TRBV25-1 to TRBJ1-5; D is unresolved. Germline loops: CDR1 MGHDK, CDR2 SYGVNS. This CDR3 contains 14 residues. Trimming cost V 6 bases and J 2 bases, with 11 bases left between them. The DNA for the CDR3 is TGTGCCAGCAGCGGCCCTGGGCGCAATCAGCCCCAGCATTTT. Translating gives CASSGPGRNQPQHF.

This clone showed up just a few times. V gene TRBV2 combines with J gene TRBJ2-7, with 8 bases identical to TRBD1. Germline V gene lookup returns CDR1 SNHLY and CDR2 FYNNEI. The CDR3 extends over 12 amino acids. J was trimmed by 6 bases and V by 8 bases; bases with no gene match: 6. This CDR3 reads CASRATGGEQYF. Written as DNA, the CDR3 is TGTGCCAGCCGAGCCACAGGGGGCGAGCAGTACTTC.

The chain combines TRBV19 with TRBJ2-7; 10 bases match TRBD2. Losses at the gene ends were 4 bases for V and 5 bases for J; bases not matched to a gene: 8. The germline V gene has CDR1 LNHDA and CDR2 SQIVND (reference sequence). The CDR3 covers 15 residues. For the CDR3, the DNA is TGTGCCAGTAGTAACGGGGGACTAGCGATTGACGAGCAGTACTTC. It yields the protein CASSNGGLAIDEQYF.

The chain has TRBV7-2 and TRBJ2-2; D possibly corresponds to TRBD1 (6 bases). Germline V lookup: CDR1 SGHTA, CDR2 FQGNSA. Trimming shortened V by 2 bases and J by 0 bases, and 7 bases separated the two germline ends. The CDR3 has 15 residues. The CDR3 reads CASSLQGTNTGELFF. The CDR3 DNA reads as TGTGCCAGCAGCTTACAGGGGACGAACACCGGGGAGCTGTTTTTT.

This chain joins TRBV12-5 and TRBJ2-2, with a weak D call TRBD2 (5 bases). CDR3 length: 13 residues. Trimming removed 9 bases from V and 1 base from J, with 9 bases in between. CDR1 and CDR2 (germline): LGHNT, FRNRAP. The CDR3 DNA is TGTGCTAGCTCTAGCTGGAACACCGGGGAGCTGTTTTTT. Translated: CASSSWNTGELFF.

The V gene is TRBV7-2, the J gene TRBJ1-1; perhaps TRBD1 as D (5 bases). CDR1 is SGHTA, CDR2 FQGNSA, per germline. The V end was cut by 5 bases, the J end by 3 bases, with 16 bases between. The CDR3 is made up of 15 amino acids. This CDR3 reads CASSPGGQGHTEAFF. DNA of the CDR3: TGTGCCAGCAGCCCTGGAGGGCAGGGCCACACTGAAGCTTTCTTT.

The rearrangement uses TRBV5-1 and TRBJ1-2; D perhaps matches TRBD1 (6 bases). Germline V gene lookup returns CDR1 SGHRS and CDR2 YFSETQ. V lost 0 bases and J 6 bases, leaving 12 bases between the germline ends. CDR3 length: 14 amino acids. CDR3 DNA sequence: TGCGCCAGCAGCTTGGACAGGGTGGCGAATGGCTACACCTTC. Protein product: CASSLDRVANGYTF.

In this sample, this clone turned up a few times. The J gene is TRBJ2-5, the V gene TRBV18; no reliable D call. V shed 6 bases and J shed 1 base, with 9 bases lying between them. In germline, CDR1 is KGHSH, CDR2 LQKENI. This CDR3 has 13 amino acids. The CDR3 DNA is TGTGCCAGCTCCCTGACTCCCCAAGAGACCCAGTACTTC. Translated, it gives CASSLTPQETQYF.

V gene TRBV29-1 combines with J gene TRBJ2-1; tentatively, D is TRBD1 (6 bases). This CDR3 comprises 13 residues. V was trimmed by 3 bases and J by 8 bases, leaving 14 bases between them. The germline V gene encodes CDR1 SQVTM and CDR2 ANQGSEA. The DNA for the CDR3 is TGCAGCGTTGAGCCCCTTACAGGGTATGAGCAGTTCTTC. Its protein product is CSVEPLTGYEQFF.

This clone has a handful of counts. The CDR3 bases are TGCGCCAGCAGCGGGGGCGAGGACAATGAGCAGTTCTTC. Its protein is CASSGGEDNEQFF. J is TRBJ2-1 and V is TRBV5-1, with D possibly TRBD1 on 6 matching bases. The CDR3 runs to 13 residues. V dropped 4 bases and J dropped 5 bases, with 10 bases sitting between them. Germline V gives CDR1 SGHRS, CDR2 YFSETQ.

The chain carries TRBV27 and TRBJ2-7; 9 bases map to TRBD1. Germline V gives CDR1 MNHEY, CDR2 SMNVEV (reference sequence). The length of the CDR3 is 14 residues. V lost 5 bases to trimming and J lost 2 bases; unmatched junction nucleotides: 4. Here the CDR3 DNA reads TGTGCCAGCAGTCCTAGGACAGGGGCCTACGAGCAGTACTTC. This sequence encodes CASSPRTGAYEQYF.

This sequence joins TRBV14 and TRBJ2-3; D unclear. CDR1 is SGHDN, CDR2 FVKESK, per germline. The V and J ends lost 1 base and 6 bases respectively, with 11 bases between them. CDR3 length equals 14 residues. The CDR3, as DNA: TGTGCCAGCAGCCAAGGGTATAGCATGGATACGCAGTATTTT. Translating it yields CASSQGYSMDTQYF.

This clone was seen a single time. The chain recombines TRBV10-3 with TRBJ2-1, with 10 bases identical to TRBD2. CDR1 ENHRY and CDR2 SYGVKD come from the germline V gene. The CDR3 length is 16 residues. The V segment lost 2 bases and the J segment 9 bases; nucleotides outside the gene matches: 10. As DNA, the CDR3 is TGTGCCATCAGTGAGAGTGTACTAGCGGGGAGGAGTGAGCAGTTCTTC. This gives the protein CAISESVLAGRSEQFF.

The chain has TRBV4-3 and TRBJ1-4; 9 nucleotides line up with TRBD1. The junction had 6 bases not matched to a gene; V was cut back by 1 base and J by 12 bases. The germline V gene encodes CDR1 LGHNA and CDR2 YSLEER. The CDR3 spans 14 residues. The CDR3 DNA is TGCGCCAGCAGCCAAGGGGACAGGGTAGGGGAACTGTTTTTT. Amino acids: CASSQGDRVGELFF.

This chain uses TRBV7-8 with TRBJ2-3; 7 positions agree with TRBD2. Unmatched junction bases numbered 14, after V lost 0 bases and J lost 5 bases. The CDR3 length is 18 residues. Germline V lookup: CDR1 SGHVS, CDR2 FQNEAQ. For the CDR3, the DNA is TGTGCCAGCAGCTTAGCCCCGGGACTACCCCGGAATAGAGATACGCAGTATTTT. Protein: CASSLAPGLPRNRDTQYF.

V is TRBV5-4 and J is TRBJ1-2, with D perhaps TRBD1 (5 bases). This CDR3 has 13 amino acids. Deletions cut 7 bases from V and 7 bases from J, with 17 bases between. Germline V lookup: CDR1 SGHNT, CDR2 YYREEE (reference sequence). CDR3: CASAIVRGGGYTF. The CDR3 bases are TGTGCCAGCGCTATTGTCCGGGGGGGTGGCTACACCTTC. Filled out from reference TRBV5-4 and TRBJ1-2, the complete variable domain reads ETGVTQSPTHLIKTRGQQVTLRCSSQSGHNTVSWYQQALGQGPQFIFQYYREEENGRGNFPPRFSGLQFPNYSSELNVNALELDDSALYLCASAIVRGGGYTFGSGTRLTVV.

This clone was seen a handful of times. The chain joins TRBV30 to TRBJ1-2; tentatively, D is TRBD1 (6 bases). Germline V CDR1 and CDR2: GTSNPN, SVGIG (reference sequence). V lost 0 bases to trimming and J lost 9 bases, with 14 bases between them. This CDR3 has 13 residues. CDR3 DNA: TGTGCCTGGAGTGTTGTCAGGGGTGCTAGCTACACCTTC. As protein: CAWSVVRGASYTF. The whole variable domain, filled in from reference TRBV30 and TRBJ1-2, reads SQTIHQWPATLVQPVGSPLSLECTVEGTSNPNLYWYRQAAGRGLQLLFYSVGIGQISSEVPQNLSASRPQDRQFILSSKKLLLSDSGFYLCAWSVVRGASYTFGSGTRLTVV.

In DNA form, the CDR3 reads TGTGCCAGCAACGGGGGGGAGAGCGCGTCCTACGAGCAGTACTTC. Encoded protein: CASNGGESASYEQYF. V and J are TRBV6-1 and TRBJ2-7, with 8 bases fitting TRBD2. From germline, CDR1 is MNHNS and CDR2 SASEGT. This CDR3 is 15 amino acids long. J lost 1 base, V lost 7 bases, and 9 bases had no gene match.

The rearrangement links TRBV27 to TRBJ2-2; maybe TRBD2 (5 bases). V lost 4 bases and J 4 bases, leaving 7 bases between the germline ends. Germline V gene data show CDR1 as MNHEY and CDR2 as SMNVEV (reference sequence). The CDR3 contains 13 residues. CDR3 bases: TGTGCCAGCAGTTCACGGGGCACCGGGGAGCTGTTTTTT. As protein: CASSSRGTGELFF.

The chain joins TRBV19 to TRBJ1-1; 7 bases map to TRBD1. This CDR3 has 17 residues. J was trimmed by 4 bases and V by 5 bases; bases with no gene match: 16. Per germline, CDR1 LNHDA and CDR2 SQIVND (reference sequence). CDR3 loop: CASSPSQGGGRGTEAFF. CDR3 nucleotides: TGTGCCAGTAGTCCCAGTCAGGGGGGTGGTAGAGGCACTGAAGCTTTCTTT. Supplemented by reference TRBV19 and TRBJ1-1, the full variable domain reads DGGITQSPKYLFRKEGQNVTLSCEQNLNHDAMYWYRQDPGQGLRLIYYSQIVNDFQKGDIAEGYSVSREKKESFPLTVTSAQKNPTAFYLCASSPSQGGGRGTEAFFGQGTRLTVV.

Comment on this clone: The junction departs from the called germline gene at one end, perhaps through a read error. The rearrangement joins TRBV7-9 to TRBJ2-1, with TRBD2 matching over 9 bases. CDR1 is SEHNR and CDR2 is FQNEAQ in the germline V gene (reference sequence). The CDR3 is 15 residues long. CDR3 nucleotide sequence: TGTTCCAGCAGCTTAAGGGCGGGGGGGTCAAATGAGCAGTTCTTC. Amino acids: CSSSLRAGGSNEQFF.

The chain recombines TRBV5-1 with TRBJ2-4; 8 bases align to TRBD1. V gave up 3 bases and J gave up 6 bases; unmatched junction bases: 2. Germline CDR1 and CDR2: SGHRS and YFSETQ. The length of the CDR3 is 13 residues. CDR3 nucleotide sequence: TGCGCCAGCAGCTCTGGACAGGGAAACATTCAGTACTTC. It specifies CASSSGQGNIQYF.

The chain recombines TRBV5-1 with TRBJ2-7; D call uncertain. Trimming removed 5 bases from V and 4 bases from J, with 7 bases in between. Germline V gene sequence: CDR1 SGHRS, CDR2 YFSETQ. The CDR3 runs 11 residues. CDR3 in DNA: TGCGCCAGCAGGACTGCGTACGAGCAGTACTTC. Protein product: CASRTAYEQYF.